The rows below give T cell receptor beta chains drawn from one sample of a study of blood T cell repertoires in COVID-19. Profiled with immunoSEQ multiplex PCR; TCRdb holds only in-frame clones, not every one. This sample has approximately 140,000 clones, with around nine tenths found just once. The source material was PBMCs or T cells enriched from blood (not recorded which). Receptors originate from a woman aged 25 to 45 with acute COVID-19. Each CDR3 is given with its conserved first and last residue. A D gene is named only where the DNA matches it firmly. The size entry is marked missing in some rows and otherwise reads once, few, many or a size class.

size: -
V: TRBV2
J: TRBJ2-1
D: -
DNA: TGTGCCAGCAGTGAATATGGACGGGAACGGAACAATGAGCAGTTCTTC
CDR3: CASSEYGRERNNEQFF

size: -
V: TRBV6-6
J: TRBJ2-3
D: TRBD1
DNA: TGTGCCAGCAGAACCGGGACAGGTCATGCAGATACGCAGTATTTT
CDR3: CASRTGTGHADTQYF

size: -
V: TRBV19
J: TRBJ2-3
D: -
DNA: TGTGCCAGTAGTACGGGTCAGAGCACAGATACGCAGTATTTT
CDR3: CASSTGQSTDTQYF

size: -
V: TRBV19
J: TRBJ1-5
D: -
DNA: TGTGCCATCTGGCAGGGCGATCAGCCCCAGCATTTT
CDR3: CAIWQGDQPQHF

size: -
V: TRBV10-3
J: TRBJ1-1
D: -
DNA: TGTGCCATCAGCCCGACTATAAACACTGAAGCTTTCTTT
CDR3: CAISPTINTEAFF

size: -
V: TRBV10-2
J: TRBJ1-1
D: -
DNA: TGCGCCAGCGGGGGGACGGGAAACACTGAAGCTTTCTTT
CDR3: CASGGTGNTEAFF

size: -
V: TRBV15
J: TRBJ1-4
D: TRBD1
DNA: TGTGCCACCAGCCCGAAAAGACAGGGTGGATCTAATGAAAAACTGTTTTTT
CDR3: CATSPKRQGGSNEKLFF

size: -
V: TRBV28
J: TRBJ2-2
D: -
DNA: TGTGCCAGCAGTTTATCGCAGTCCAGCACCGGGGAGCTGTTTTTT
CDR3: CASSLSQSSTGELFF

size: -
V: TRBV28
J: TRBJ1-5
D: TRBD1
DNA: TGTGCCAGCAGGCGGACAGGAGGGGGCAATCAGCCCCAGCATTTT
CDR3: CASRRTGGGNQPQHF

size: -
V: TRBV18
J: TRBJ2-3
D: TRBD1
DNA: TGTGCCAGCTCACCATACGGGGACAGTTGGACAGATACGCAGTATTTT
CDR3: CASSPYGDSWTDTQYF

size: -
V: TRBV5-4
J: TRBJ2-7
D: TRBD2
DNA: TGTGCCAGCAGGATGAAGGGAGGGGACTACGAGCAGTACTTC
CDR3: CASRMKGGDYEQYF

size: -
V: TRBV5-1
J: TRBJ2-7
D: TRBD2
DNA: TGCGCCAGCAGCTTGGCTGTCGTGGGAGGGCCTTCCTACGAGCAGTACTTC
CDR3: CASSLAVVGGPSYEQYF

size: -
V: TRBV20-1
J: TRBJ2-5
D: -
DNA: TGCAGTGCAGAAAGGGGTGAGACCCAGTACTTC
CDR3: CSAERGETQYF

size: -
V: TRBV5-1
J: TRBJ1-2
D: TRBD1
DNA: TGCGCCAGCAGTCTGGGGACGGACAGGCCCTATGGCTACACCTTC
CDR3: CASSLGTDRPYGYTF

size: -
V: TRBV4-1
J: TRBJ1-3
D: -
DNA: TGCGCCAGCAGCCAAGATAGGGGGACTGGAAACACCATATATTTT
CDR3: CASSQDRGTGNTIYF

size: -
V: TRBV19
J: TRBJ2-7
D: TRBD1
DNA: TGTGCCAGTAGTGGACAGGGCGGCTTTTTTGAGCAGTACTTC
CDR3: CASSGQGGFFEQYF

size: -
V: TRBV28
J: TRBJ1-5
D: -
DNA: TGTGCCAGCAGTTCGCCTCACCAGGGGAATTTAAATCAGCCCCAGCATTTT
CDR3: CASSSPHQGNLNQPQHF

size: -
V: TRBV28
J: TRBJ1-4
D: -
DNA: TGTGCCAGCAGTTTATTGGCCAGTGGAAAACTGTTTTTT
CDR3: CASSLLASGKLFF

size: -
V: TRBV4-1
J: TRBJ2-2
D: -
DNA: TGCGCCAGCAGCCAGACTGGGACACCCGGGGAGCTGTTTTTT
CDR3: CASSQTGTPGELFF

size: -
V: TRBV7-2
J: TRBJ1-4
D: TRBD1
DNA: TGTGCCAGCAGCTTATACAGGGGGGAGACTAATGAAAAACTGTTTTTT
CDR3: CASSLYRGETNEKLFF

size: few
V: TRBV2
J: TRBJ1-1
D: TRBD1
DNA: TGTGCCAGCACGTACAGGGGGCTGGACACTGAAGCTTTCTTT
CDR3: CASTYRGLDTEAFF

size: -
V: TRBV19
J: TRBJ2-5
D: -
DNA: TGTGCCAGTAGTATCCTCGGAGGGAACCAAGAGACCCAGTACTTC
CDR3: CASSILGGNQETQYF

size: -
V: TRBV4-3
J: TRBJ1-3
D: -
DNA: TGCGCCAGCAGCCAAGACGGGGGGGACTCTGGAAACACCATATATTTT
CDR3: CASSQDGGDSGNTIYF

size: -
V: TRBV5-4
J: TRBJ2-2
D: -
DNA: TGTGCCAGCAGCTTGGGAGGGTTCAATGCCGGGGAGCTGTTTTTT
CDR3: CASSLGGFNAGELFF

size: -
V: TRBV28
J: TRBJ1-1
D: -
DNA: TGTGCCAGCAGTTACTCTTTGTCAGGCGAGAACACTGAAGCTTTCTTT
CDR3: CASSYSLSGENTEAFF

size: -
V: TRBV4-3
J: TRBJ2-7
D: TRBD1
DNA: TGCGCCAGCAGCCAACTACAGGGGGTACAGGCCTACGAGCAGTACTTC
CDR3: CASSQLQGVQAYEQYF

size: once
V: TRBV2
J: TRBJ2-7
D: TRBD1
DNA: TGTGCCAGCAGTGGGGGCCGACAGGGCTCCCTCCAAAACGAGCAGTACTTC
CDR3: CASSGGRQGSLQNEQYF

size: -
V: TRBV4-3
J: TRBJ1-6
D: -
DNA: TGCGCCAGCAGCCAGGGCGCAGCGCAGGGGAATTCACCCCTCCACTTT
CDR3: CASSQGAAQGNSPLHF

size: -
V: TRBV4-2
J: TRBJ2-1
D: TRBD2
DNA: TGTGCCAGCAGCCAAGATAAAGGCGGGAGCTCCTACAATGAGCAGTTCTTC
CDR3: CASSQDKGGSSYNEQFF

size: -
V: TRBV2
J: TRBJ2-2
D: -
DNA: TGTGCCAGCAGTGTGACACTTACTAGTGAAGTAATCCCCGGGGAGCTGTTTTTT
CDR3: CASSVTLTSEVIPGELFF

size: -
V: TRBV4-2
J: TRBJ1-4
D: TRBD1
DNA: TGTGCCAGCAGTGGTCAGGGGGACGAAAAACTGTTTTTT
CDR3: CASSGQGDEKLFF

size: -
V: TRBV7-3
J: TRBJ2-1
D: -
DNA: TGTGCCAGCAGCTTAATACCCGGGACAAAGTACAATGAGCAGTTCTTC
CDR3: CASSLIPGTKYNEQFF

size: -
V: TRBV7-8
J: TRBJ1-5
D: -
DNA: TGTGCCAGCAGTCCACAGGGTACTCGGCAGCCCCAGCATTTT
CDR3: CASSPQGTRQPQHF

size: -
V: TRBV2
J: TRBJ2-3
D: TRBD2
DNA: TGTGCCAGCATAATAGCGGGAGGTCGCACAGATACGCAGTATTTT
CDR3: CASIIAGGRTDTQYF

size: -
V: TRBV9
J: TRBJ1-1
D: TRBD1
DNA: TGTGCCAGCAGCCCGTACGGGACAGGCCCTGAAGCTTTCTTT
CDR3: CASSPYGTGPEAFF

size: -
V: TRBV5-4
J: TRBJ2-3
D: TRBD1
DNA: TGTGCCAGCAGCTCAAAGGACAGGGTAACAGATACGCAGTATTTT
CDR3: CASSSKDRVTDTQYF

size: -
V: TRBV5-1
J: TRBJ2-1
D: TRBD2
DNA: TGCGCCAGCAGCTTGGAGCTAGCGGGGATCAATGAGCAGTTCTTC
CDR3: CASSLELAGINEQFF

size: -
V: TRBV11-3
J: TRBJ2-2
D: TRBD1
DNA: TGTGCCAGCAGCTTAGATGGGGGACAGGGGTCTTCCGGGGAGCTGTTTTTT
CDR3: CASSLDGGQGSSGELFF

size: -
V: TRBV24-1
J: TRBJ2-7
D: TRBD2
DNA: TGTGCCACCAGCCCAGCGGGAGGAACCTACGAGCAGTACTTC
CDR3: CATSPAGGTYEQYF

size: -
V: TRBV28
J: TRBJ1-1
D: -
DNA: TGTGCCAGCAGTTTAAGGGGGAACACTGAAGCTTTCTTT
CDR3: CASSLRGNTEAFF

size: -
V: TRBV7-9
J: TRBJ2-7
D: TRBD1
DNA: TGTGCCAGCAGCTTAGGACGGACAGGCAACGAGCAGTACTTC
CDR3: CASSLGRTGNEQYF

size: -
V: TRBV20-1
J: TRBJ1-5
D: TRBD1
DNA: TGCAGTGCTAGTAGTTTGGGACAGGGTAACAATCAGCCCCAGCATTTT
CDR3: CSASSLGQGNNQPQHF